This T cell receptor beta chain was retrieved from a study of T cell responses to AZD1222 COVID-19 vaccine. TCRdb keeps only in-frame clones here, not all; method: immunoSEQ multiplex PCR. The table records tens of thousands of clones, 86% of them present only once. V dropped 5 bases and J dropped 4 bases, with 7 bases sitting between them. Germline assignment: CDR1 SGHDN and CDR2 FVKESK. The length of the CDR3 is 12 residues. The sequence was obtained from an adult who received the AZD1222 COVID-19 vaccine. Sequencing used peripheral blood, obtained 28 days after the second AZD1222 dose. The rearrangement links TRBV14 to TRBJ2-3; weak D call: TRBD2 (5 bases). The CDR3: CASSGAADTQYF. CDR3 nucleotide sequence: TGTGCCAGCAGCGGAGCGGCAGATACGCAGTATTTT.